Listed here is a single TCR beta chain. Produced via immunoSEQ multiplex PCR; TCRdb's table is partial and in-frame only. The sample has 85,000 to 100,000 clones; about four fifths are singletons. This sample is drawn from a study of control samples from healthy donors and cancer patients. V lost 0 bases, J lost 4 bases, and 12 bases lay in between. The CDR3 spans 15 residues. Germline V gene data show CDR1 as LGHDT and CDR2 as YNNKEL (reference sequence). Sequencing input: blood. This TCR derives from a man aged 60 to 75 in good health. The chain joins TRBV3-1 (or the pseudogene TRBV3-2) to TRBJ2-5; D is uncertain. This CDR3 reads CASSQEGSSRETQYF. DNA for the CDR3: TGTGCCAGCAGCCAAGAAGGTAGCTCCCGAGAGACCCAGTACTTC.